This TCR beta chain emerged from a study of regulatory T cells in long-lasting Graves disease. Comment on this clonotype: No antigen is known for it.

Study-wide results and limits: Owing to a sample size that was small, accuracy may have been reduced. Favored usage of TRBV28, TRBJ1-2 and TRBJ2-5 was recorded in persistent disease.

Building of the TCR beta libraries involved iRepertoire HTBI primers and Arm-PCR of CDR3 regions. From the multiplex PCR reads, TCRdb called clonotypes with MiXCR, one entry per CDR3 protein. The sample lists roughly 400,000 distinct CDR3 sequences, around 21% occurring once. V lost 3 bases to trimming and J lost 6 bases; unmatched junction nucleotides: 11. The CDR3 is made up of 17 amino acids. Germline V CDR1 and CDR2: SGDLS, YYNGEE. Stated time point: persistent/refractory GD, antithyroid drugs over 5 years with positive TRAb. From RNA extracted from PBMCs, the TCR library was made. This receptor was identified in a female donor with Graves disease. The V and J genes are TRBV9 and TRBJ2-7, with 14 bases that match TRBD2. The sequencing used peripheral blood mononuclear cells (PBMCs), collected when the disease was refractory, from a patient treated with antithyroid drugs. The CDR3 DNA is TGTGCCAGCAGCGCTCGACTAGCGGGAGGGCACTGTAGCGAGCAGTACTTC. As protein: CASSARLAGGHCSEQYF.